This T cell receptor beta chain was profiled in a study of cytomegalovirus exposure and HLA in healthy donors. Whole-study findings and limits: Excluded: some indistinguishable V segments such as TRBV6-2 and TRBV6-3. Published work reported that the classifier diagnosed cytomegalovirus status with high specificity and sensitivity.

It was with 60 Vbeta and 13 Jbeta primers that the PCR ran. Authors' analysis steps: Roughly 11 million shared chains were among the approximately 87 million unique TCR beta chains that a later analysis counted. Profiled with immunoSEQ multiplex PCR; TCRdb holds only in-frame clones, not every one. V and J calls plus clone size are reproduced from that table; the DNA served to infer D and trimming. This sample's table reports approximately 130,000 clones. V gave up 2 bases and J gave up 4 bases, with 12 bases separating them. The CDR3 totals 15 residues. Germline V gene data show CDR1 as SEHNR and CDR2 as FQNEAQ (reference sequence). With respect to this clone: Its antigen is as yet unknown.

The sample was PBMCs. V is TRBV7-9 and J is TRBJ2-1; weak D call: TRBD2 (6 bases). This TCR was recovered from a woman aged 55-70 years in good health and CMV-seronegative. CDR3 amino acids: CASSLSTGLYNEQFF. The CDR3, as DNA: TGTGCCAGCAGCTTAAGTACAGGACTATACAATGAGCAGTTCTTC.